Following are 2 T cell receptor beta chains from one sample sequenced in a study of T cells after yellow fever vaccination. TCRdb re-derived calls from the 5' RACE reads in MiXCR, one entry per CDR3 protein. The sample contains a few hundred thousand distinct CDR3 sequences, about a sixth of which appear only once. This material consisted of PBMCs, taken around 5 days after the first yellow fever vaccination. All receptors come from a man between 18 and 29 years old who received the YFV17D yellow fever vaccine.

This clonotype was found a few times. The rearrangement links TRBV6-5 to TRBJ2-1; D perhaps matches TRBD2 (7 bases). The germline V and J ends were trimmed by 2 bases and 6 bases, with 17 bases remaining between them. Per germline, CDR1 MNHEY and CDR2 SVGAGI. CDR3 length: 16 residues. The CDR3, as DNA: TGTGCCAGCAGTTACGGATCTAGCGGCAGGGGCAATGAGCAGTTCTTC. Protein product: CASSYGSSGRGNEQFF.

The count of this clonotype is one. The chain is built from TRBV18 and TRBJ2-7; D may be TRBD1 (6 bases). The CDR3 extends over 13 amino acids. Germline assignment: CDR1 KGHSH and CDR2 LQKENI. V gave up 5 bases and J gave up 5 bases, with 13 bases separating them. In DNA, the CDR3 is TGTGCCAGCTCAACCACAGGGTTCAACGAGCAGTACTTC. Translating it yields CASSTTGFNEQYF.